Shown below are 5 T cell receptor beta chains from a single sample sequenced in a study of a mutant IDH1 vaccine in newly diagnosed glioma. Repertoires were generated with immunoSEQ multiplex PCR, while TCRdb's copy carries only in-frame clones and drops some. The table lists about 68,000 clones, 80% to 85% of them singletons. Documented time point: week 35, safety follow-up. What each vaccine dose contained was 300 ug of mutant IDH1 20-mer peptide, accompanied by topical imiquimod. These receptors' targets are unknown. Sequenced material: PBMCs, taken from a glioma patient whose treatment included an IDH1 peptide vaccine. Receptors were obtained from a man aged 18 to 35 with glioma.

J is TRBJ1-1 and V is TRBV4-3, with D maybe TRBD1 (5 bases). The germline gives CDR1 LGHNA, CDR2 YSLEER. With 0 bases removed from V and 1 base from J, the gap between germline ends came to 9 bases. The CDR3 is 15 residues long. The CDR3 sequence: CASSQDSQGNTEAFF. CDR3 DNA sequence: TGCGCCAGCAGCCAAGATAGTCAGGGGAACACTGAAGCTTTCTTT.

The rearrangement uses TRBV9 and TRBJ2-5; a weak D match, TRBD2 (6 bases). CDR1 and CDR2 from the germline V gene are SGDLS and YYNGEE. Trimming took off 0 bases at V and 3 bases at J, with 9 bases between the two ends. CDR3 length: 14 amino acids. CDR3 bases: TGTGCCAGCAGCGTAGATTGGGGGGAAGAGACCCAGTACTTC. This gives the protein CASSVDWGEETQYF.

This clone was observed once. The V gene is TRBV7-9, the J gene TRBJ2-2; 8 nucleotides align to TRBD2. From germline, CDR1 is SEHNR and CDR2 FQNEAQ (reference sequence). J gave up 4 bases and V 6 bases, and 10 bases lay outside the gene matches. CDR3 length: 16 residues. This CDR3 reads CASSRRLAIRTGELFF. The CDR3 DNA reads as TGTGCCAGCAGTCGGAGACTAGCGATACGCACCGGGGAGCTGTTTTTT.

The gene calls are TRBV9 and TRBJ2-1; the match to TRBD2 covers 11 bases. In germline, CDR1 is SGDLS, CDR2 YYNGEE. Unmatched junction bases numbered 5, after V lost 3 bases and J lost 3 bases. The CDR3 is made up of 16 amino acids. The CDR3 sequence: CASSGIAGGGYNEQFF. The CDR3 DNA is TGTGCCAGCAGCGGAATAGCGGGAGGGGGCTACAATGAGCAGTTCTTC. Looking up the rest from reference TRBV9 and TRBJ2-1 gives the full variable domain: DSGVTQTPKHLITATGQRVTLRCSPRSGDLSVYWYQQSLDQGLQFLIQYYNGEERAKGNILERFSAQQFPDLHSELNLSSLELGDSALYFCASSGIAGGGYNEQFFGPGTRLTVL.

The chain couples TRBV2 to TRBJ2-7; D possibly matches TRBD1 or TRBD2 (5 bases each). The CDR3 is made up of 16 amino acids. Trimming stripped 8 bases from V and 4 bases from J, with 24 bases between. Germline CDR1 is SNHLY and CDR2 is FYNNEI. In DNA, the CDR3 is TGTGCCAGCGCCGCGGAGGCGAGAGCAGGGTCATACGAGCAGTACTTC. It encodes CASAAEARAGSYEQYF.